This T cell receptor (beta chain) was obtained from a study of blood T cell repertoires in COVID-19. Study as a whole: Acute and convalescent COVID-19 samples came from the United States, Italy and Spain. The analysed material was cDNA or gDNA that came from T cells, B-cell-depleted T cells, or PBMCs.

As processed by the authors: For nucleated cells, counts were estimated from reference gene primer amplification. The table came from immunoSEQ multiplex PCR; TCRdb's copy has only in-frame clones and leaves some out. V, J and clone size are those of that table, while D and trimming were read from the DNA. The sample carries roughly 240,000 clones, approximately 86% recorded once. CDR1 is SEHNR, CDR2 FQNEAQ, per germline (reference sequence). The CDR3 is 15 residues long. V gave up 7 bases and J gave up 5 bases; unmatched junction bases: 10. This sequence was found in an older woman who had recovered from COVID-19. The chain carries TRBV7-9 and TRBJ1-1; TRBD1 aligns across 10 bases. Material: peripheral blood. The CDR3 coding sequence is TGTGCCAGCACCGTTAGAGGGACAGGGGTAACTGAAGCTTTCTTT. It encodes CASTVRGTGVTEAFF. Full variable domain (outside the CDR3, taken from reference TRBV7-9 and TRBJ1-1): DTGVSQNPRHKITKRGQNVTFRCDPISEHNRLYWYRQTLGQGPEFLTYFQNEAQLEKSRLLSDRFSAERPKGSFSTLEIQRTEQGDSAMYLCASTVRGTGVTEAFFGQGTRLTVV.